Listed below are T cell receptor beta chains from one sample, sequenced in a study of PD-L1 blockade in urothelial cancer. Assay used: immunoSEQ multiplex PCR; TCRdb lists only in-frame clones, some missing. There are 35,000 to 45,000 clones in the sample; approximately 90% occur only once, and 8.3% lies in the top ten. The material was PBMCs, obtained around atezolizumab (anti-PD-L1) treatment. These receptors were obtained from a man aged 65 to 79 with urothelial cancer. The CDR3 runs from the conserved cysteine through the conserved F or W. The order of the fields is J gene, D gene, V gene, clone size, CDR3 length, CDR3 protein, CDR3 DNA. The D gene is left open where the match is weak. The size entry is marked missing in some rows and otherwise reads once, few, many or a size class.

TRBJ2-1 | NA | TRBV9 | once | 12 | CASSGRLDEQFF | TGTGCCAGCAGCGGGAGGCTCGATGAGCAGTTCTTC
TRBJ2-5 | TRBD2 | TRBV4-1 | NA | 19 | CASSQMTSGRAGLRETQYF | TGCGCCAGCAGCCAAATGACTAGCGGGAGGGCCGGTTTGCGGGAGACCCAGTACTTC
TRBJ2-5 | NA | TRBV6-1 | once | 12 | CASRVRGLTQYF | TGTGCCAGCAGAGTCCGGGGGTTGACCCAGTACTTC
TRBJ1-5 | TRBD1 | TRBV5-5 | NA | 15 | CASSPTGGSNQPQHF | TGTGCCAGCAGCCCGACAGGGGGTAGCAATCAGCCCCAGCATTTT
TRBJ2-2 | TRBD1 | TRBV9 | NA | 16 | CASSVVGTGVAGELFF | TGTGCCAGCAGCGTAGTCGGGACAGGGGTCGCCGGGGAGCTGTTTTTT
TRBJ2-1 | TRBD2 | TRBV9 | NA | 15 | CASSVGLAADNEQFF | TGTGCCAGCAGCGTAGGCCTAGCGGCCGACAATGAGCAGTTCTTC
TRBJ2-2 | NA | TRBV12-1 | NA | 18 | CASSTGTSGTGWAGELFF | TGTGCCAGCAGCACAGGGACTAGCGGGACGGGCTGGGCCGGGGAGCTGTTTTTT
TRBJ2-3 | TRBD2 | TRBV5-1 | NA | 15 | CASSFGLAVDDTQYF | TGCGCCAGCAGCTTCGGACTAGCGGTTGACGATACGCAGTATTTT
TRBJ2-7 | TRBD2 | TRBV4-2 | NA | 15 | CASSQAAGTRGEQYF | TGTGCCAGCAGCCAAGCGGCCGGGACTAGAGGCGAGCAGTACTTC
TRBJ2-7 | TRBD1 | TRBV6-5 | NA | 15 | CASIKRQGEKYEQYF | TGTGCCAGCATTAAGCGACAGGGGGAGAAATACGAGCAGTACTTC
TRBJ1-1 | TRBD1 | TRBV28 | few | 14 | CASSLYGDRGEAFF | TGTGCCAGCAGTTTATACGGCGACAGGGGTGAAGCTTTCTTT
TRBJ1-2 | NA | TRBV30 | NA | 10 | CAWGPNGYTF | TGTGCCTGGGGTCCTAATGGCTACACCTTC
TRBJ1-5 | NA | TRBV5-5 | once | 15 | CASSPWRQLNQPQHF | TGTGCCAGCAGTCCCTGGCGACAGCTCAATCAGCCCCAGCATTTT
TRBJ2-7 | TRBD1 | TRBV29-1 | NA | 13 | CSVLRGPSYEQYF | TGCAGCGTCCTCAGGGGGCCCTCCTACGAGCAGTACTTC
TRBJ1-1 | TRBD1 | TRBV2 | NA | 14 | CASRDRALNTEAFF | TGTGCCAGCAGGGACAGGGCCCTGAACACTGAAGCTTTCTTT
TRBJ2-3 | NA | TRBV4-2 | NA | 16 | CASSQVGEAETDTQYF | TGTGCCAGCAGCCAAGTTGGAGAAGCGGAAACAGATACGCAGTATTTT
TRBJ1-2 | TRBD1 | TRBV5-4 | once | 14 | CASSRTGGLEGYTF | TGTGCCAGCAGCAGGACAGGGGGTCTCGAGGGCTACACCTTC
TRBJ1-2 | NA | TRBV18 | NA | 13 | CASSPPGVYGYTF | TGTGCCAGCTCACCCCCGGGTGTCTATGGCTACACCTTC